A selection of T cell receptor beta chains follows, all from one sample in a study of PD-L1 blockade in urothelial cancer. Method: immunoSEQ multiplex PCR; TCRdb's copy keeps in-frame clones and lacks some. The table records tens of thousands of clones, roughly 87% of them present only once. Sequences were derived from PBMCs, sampled around atezolizumab (anti-PD-L1) treatment. The origin of the receptors is a man aged 65-85 years with urothelial cancer. CDR3s include the opening cysteine and the closing phenylalanine or tryptophan. Fields, in order: V gene, CDR3 length, clone size, D gene, J gene, CDR3 protein, CDR3 DNA. D genes are given only for firm matches. Clone size appears in some rows only: once, few, many, or a class for an expanded clone.

v_gene: TRBV11-3
len: 14
abundance: .
d_gene: .
j_gene: TRBJ2-1
CDR3aa: CASSSSSSYNEQFF
CDR3nt: TGTGCCAGCAGCTCCTCCTCCTCCTACAATGAGCAGTTCTTC

v_gene: TRBV19
len: 19
abundance: .
d_gene: TRBD2
j_gene: TRBJ2-2
CDR3aa: CASSTPGGLAGEGTGELFF
CDR3nt: TGTGCCAGTAGTACCCCAGGGGGACTAGCGGGAGAGGGCACCGGGGAGCTGTTTTTT

v_gene: TRBV2
len: 11
abundance: .
d_gene: .
j_gene: TRBJ2-5
CDR3aa: CASTIRETQYF
CDR3nt: TGTGCCAGCACTATTCGGGAGACCCAGTACTTC

v_gene: TRBV2
len: 14
abundance: .
d_gene: .
j_gene: TRBJ2-2
CDR3aa: CASSVSVGTGELFF
CDR3nt: TGTGCCAGCAGTGTCTCCGTCGGCACCGGGGAGCTGTTTTTT

v_gene: TRBV6-1
len: 16
abundance: .
d_gene: TRBD2
j_gene: TRBJ2-3
CDR3aa: CASSARGGSLIDTQYF
CDR3nt: TGTGCCAGCAGTGCGCGGGGCGGGAGTCTGATAGATACGCAGTATTTT

v_gene: TRBV7-2
len: 14
abundance: .
d_gene: .
j_gene: TRBJ2-7
CDR3aa: CASSFRRGSYEQYF
CDR3nt: TGTGCCAGCAGCTTCAGAAGGGGGAGCTACGAGCAGTACTTC

v_gene: TRBV11-2
len: 15
abundance: .
d_gene: TRBD2
j_gene: TRBJ2-7
CDR3aa: CASSLGLAGGFEQYF
CDR3nt: TGTGCCAGCAGCTTAGGGCTAGCGGGAGGGTTCGAGCAGTACTTC

v_gene: TRBV30
len: 13
abundance: .
d_gene: TRBD1
j_gene: TRBJ2-4
CDR3aa: CAWMAGGTNIQYF
CDR3nt: TGTGCCTGGATGGCAGGGGGCACAAACATTCAGTACTTC

v_gene: TRBV6-6
len: 15
abundance: .
d_gene: TRBD1
j_gene: TRBJ1-1
CDR3aa: CASSQMTGGNTEAFF
CDR3nt: TGTGCCAGCAGTCAAATGACAGGGGGGAACACTGAAGCTTTCTTT

v_gene: TRBV19
len: 13
abundance: .
d_gene: TRBD1
j_gene: TRBJ1-2
CDR3aa: CASGTGHIYGYTF
CDR3nt: TGTGCCAGTGGGACAGGGCATATCTATGGCTACACCTTC

v_gene: TRBV2
len: 14
abundance: .
d_gene: .
j_gene: TRBJ2-5
CDR3aa: CASSALAGGETQYF
CDR3nt: TGTGCCAGCAGTGCCCTGGCGGGTGGGGAGACCCAGTACTTC

v_gene: TRBV6-6
len: 15
abundance: .
d_gene: TRBD1
j_gene: TRBJ2-7
CDR3aa: CASSYSTGGPYEQYF
CDR3nt: TGTGCCAGCAGTTACTCGACAGGGGGTCCCTACGAGCAGTACTTC

v_gene: TRBV25-1
len: 15
abundance: .
d_gene: .
j_gene: TRBJ2-7
CDR3aa: CASSDPGAGRYEQYF
CDR3nt: TGTGCCAGCAGTGACCCTGGTGCAGGGCGCTACGAGCAGTACTTC

v_gene: TRBV2
len: 11
abundance: once
d_gene: .
j_gene: TRBJ2-5
CDR3aa: CASNRAETQYF
CDR3nt: TGTGCCAGCAACAGGGCGGAGACCCAGTACTTC

v_gene: TRBV18
len: 15
abundance: .
d_gene: TRBD1
j_gene: TRBJ2-1
CDR3aa: CASSPDRASYNEQFF
CDR3nt: TGTGCCAGCTCACCCGACAGGGCTTCCTACAATGAGCAGTTCTTC

v_gene: TRBV29-1
len: 15
abundance: .
d_gene: .
j_gene: TRBJ2-1
CDR3aa: CSVNPPAGHHNEQFF
CDR3nt: TGCAGCGTGAACCCCCCAGCGGGACACCACAATGAGCAGTTCTTC

v_gene: TRBV2
len: 16
abundance: .
d_gene: TRBD1
j_gene: TRBJ2-5
CDR3aa: CASSERTGGSEETQYF
CDR3nt: TGTGCCAGCAGCGAAAGGACAGGGGGATCAGAAGAGACCCAGTACTTC

v_gene: TRBV28
len: 17
abundance: .
d_gene: TRBD2
j_gene: TRBJ2-3
CDR3aa: CASSLDTSGRGRDTQYF
CDR3nt: TGTGCCAGCAGTTTAGATACTAGCGGGAGGGGAAGAGATACGCAGTATTTT

v_gene: TRBV4-1
len: 17
abundance: few
d_gene: TRBD2
j_gene: TRBJ2-2
CDR3aa: CASSHGLAGMNTGELFF
CDR3nt: TGCGCCAGCAGCCATGGGCTAGCGGGAATGAACACCGGGGAGCTGTTTTTT

v_gene: TRBV4-1
len: 16
abundance: .
d_gene: TRBD1
j_gene: TRBJ1-4
CDR3aa: CASSQAGTGEYEKLFF
CDR3nt: TGCGCCAGCAGCCAAGCAGGTACAGGGGAGTATGAAAAACTGTTTTTT

v_gene: TRBV5-4
len: 17
abundance: .
d_gene: TRBD1
j_gene: TRBJ2-2
CDR3aa: CASSLGQGARNAGELFF
CDR3nt: TGTGCCAGCAGCTTGGGACAGGGGGCGAGGAATGCCGGGGAGCTGTTTTTT

v_gene: TRBV18
len: 14
abundance: .
d_gene: .
j_gene: TRBJ1-1
CDR3aa: CASSPSNGDTEAFF
CDR3nt: TGTGCCAGCTCACCATCGAACGGTGACACTGAAGCTTTCTTT

v_gene: TRBV2
len: 16
abundance: .
d_gene: TRBD2
j_gene: TRBJ2-3
CDR3aa: CASGGASGRGEDTQYF
CDR3nt: TGTGCCAGCGGGGGGGCTAGCGGGAGGGGTGAAGATACGCAGTATTTT

v_gene: TRBV5-6
len: 15
abundance: .
d_gene: .
j_gene: TRBJ2-5
CDR3aa: CASSQVGRHQETQYF
CDR3nt: TGTGCCAGCTCCCAGGTCGGCAGACACCAAGAGACCCAGTACTTC

v_gene: TRBV5-1
len: 15
abundance: few
d_gene: TRBD1
j_gene: TRBJ1-2
CDR3aa: CASSRTETGVSGYTF
CDR3nt: TGCGCCAGCAGCCGGACCGAGACAGGGGTTAGTGGCTACACCTTC

v_gene: TRBV2
len: 15
abundance: .
d_gene: TRBD1
j_gene: TRBJ1-2
CDR3aa: CASTQRVSDRDGYTF
CDR3nt: TGTGCCAGCACCCAGAGAGTGAGTGACAGGGACGGCTACACCTTC

v_gene: TRBV18
len: 15
abundance: .
d_gene: TRBD2
j_gene: TRBJ2-5
CDR3aa: CASSRWTSAKETQYF
CDR3nt: TGTGCCAGCTCACGGTGGACTAGCGCAAAAGAGACCCAGTACTTC

v_gene: TRBV2
len: 12
abundance: .
d_gene: .
j_gene: TRBJ2-3
CDR3aa: CASSRSTDTQYF
CDR3nt: TGTGCCAGCAGCAGGAGCACAGATACGCAGTATTTT

v_gene: TRBV29-1
len: 15
abundance: .
d_gene: TRBD2
j_gene: TRBJ2-1
CDR3aa: CSVTMTSGRPNEQFF
CDR3nt: TGCAGCGTGACTATGACTAGCGGGAGGCCGAATGAGCAGTTCTTC

v_gene: TRBV7-9
len: 15
abundance: .
d_gene: .
j_gene: TRBJ2-3
CDR3aa: CASSSAGILTDTQYF
CDR3nt: TGTGCCAGCAGCTCCGCGGGAATTTTGACAGATACGCAGTATTTT

v_gene: TRBV5-1
len: 15
abundance: .
d_gene: TRBD2
j_gene: TRBJ2-5
CDR3aa: CASSLRVAGGETQYF
CDR3nt: TGCGCCAGCAGCTTGAGAGTAGCGGGAGGAGAGACCCAGTACTTC

v_gene: TRBV5-5
len: 15
abundance: .
d_gene: TRBD1
j_gene: TRBJ1-5
CDR3aa: CASGKGQLINQPQHF
CDR3nt: TGTGCCAGCGGAAAGGGACAGCTGATCAATCAGCCCCAGCATTTT

v_gene: TRBV19
len: 15
abundance: .
d_gene: .
j_gene: TRBJ2-2
CDR3aa: CARRTVKLNTGELFF
CDR3nt: TGTGCCAGAAGGACAGTAAAATTGAACACCGGGGAGCTGTTTTTT

v_gene: TRBV6-1
len: 14
abundance: .
d_gene: TRBD1
j_gene: TRBJ2-7
CDR3aa: CASSEPGQGYEQYF
CDR3nt: TGTGCCAGCAGTGAACCGGGACAGGGTTACGAGCAGTACTTC

v_gene: TRBV2
len: 15
abundance: .
d_gene: TRBD2
j_gene: TRBJ2-1
CDR3aa: CASSTSGSSYNEQFF
CDR3nt: TGTGCCAGCAGTACTAGCGGGAGTAGCTACAATGAGCAGTTCTTC

v_gene: TRBV2
len: 18
abundance: .
d_gene: TRBD1
j_gene: TRBJ2-6
CDR3aa: CASSASGQESSGANVLTF
CDR3nt: TGTGCCAGCAGTGCATCGGGACAGGAATCATCTGGGGCCAACGTCCTGACTTTC

v_gene: TRBV6-5
len: 15
abundance: .
d_gene: TRBD2
j_gene: TRBJ2-5
CDR3aa: CASSYSASGQESQYF
CDR3nt: TGTGCCAGCAGTTACTCGGCTAGCGGGCAAGAGAGCCAGTACTTC

v_gene: TRBV5-1
len: 15
abundance: .
d_gene: TRBD1
j_gene: TRBJ2-2
CDR3aa: CASSLGQGYTGELFF
CDR3nt: TGCGCCAGCAGCTTGGGACAGGGGTACACCGGGGAGCTGTTTTTT

v_gene: TRBV12-5
len: 14
abundance: .
d_gene: .
j_gene: TRBJ1-4
CDR3aa: CASGPGQSDEQLFF
CDR3nt: TGTGCTAGTGGTCCCGGACAGTCCGACGAACAACTGTTTTTT

v_gene: TRBV1
len: 17
abundance: .
d_gene: .
j_gene: TRBJ2-5
CDR3aa: CTSSQDHQRETQETQYF
CDR3nt: TGCACCAGCAGCCAAGATCACCAGCGGGAGACCCAGGAGACCCAGTACTTC

v_gene: TRBV5-6
len: 16
abundance: .
d_gene: TRBD1
j_gene: TRBJ2-3
CDR3aa: CASSPTRDRGTDTQYF
CDR3nt: TGTGCCAGCAGCCCCACCCGGGACAGGGGCACAGATACGCAGTATTTT

v_gene: TRBV6-5
len: 13
abundance: .
d_gene: TRBD2
j_gene: TRBJ2-5
CDR3aa: CASSFSGSETQYF
CDR3nt: TGTGCCAGCAGCTTCAGCGGGAGTGAGACCCAGTACTTC